The 11 T cell receptor beta chains reported below all come from one sample, sequenced in a study of spatial heterogeneity in lung cancer. TCRdb passed the 5' RACE reads through MiXCR, listing each CDR3 protein once. The sample consists of 12,000 to 15,000 distinct CDR3 sequences, 10% to 13% of them appearing once. Time point meaning: sample taken at primary tumor resection. Whole RNA came from tumor, nontumor lung or frozen PBMC and was sequenced without being sorted. The material was PBMCs, obtained at surgery. The receptors were sampled from a female donor with early-stage non-small cell lung cancer.

The chain has TRBV3-1 and TRBJ2-2, with D unclear. V was trimmed by 2 bases and J by 3 bases, leaving 13 bases between them. This CDR3 is built from 16 residues. CDR1 and CDR2 (germline): LGHDT, YNNKEL (reference sequence). Written as DNA, the CDR3 is TGTGCCAGCAGCCAACTTATTAACAGTTACACCGGGGAGCTGTTTTTT. It encodes CASSQLINSYTGELFF.

This clonotype was observed a handful of times. The rearrangement uses TRBV2 and TRBJ2-7; D is undetermined. Germline assignment: CDR1 SNHLY and CDR2 FYNNEI. The ends were cut back, 6 bases at V and 7 bases at J, with 7 bases in the middle. The CDR3 sequence is 10 residues long. This chain's CDR3 is CASSLWEQYF. CDR3 bases: TGTGCCAGCAGCCTCTGGGAGCAGTACTTC.

This clonotype showed up just a few times. V gene TRBV29-1 combines with J gene TRBJ2-1, with 7 bases lining up with TRBD2. Germline V gives CDR1 SQVTM, CDR2 ANQGSEA. CDR3 length: 14 amino acids. V shed 4 bases, J shed 7 bases, and the junction held 10 bases outside the gene matches. The CDR3 DNA reads TGCAGCGTTGTTGGACTAGAGGTTCGGAATGAGCAGTTCTTC. Its protein is CSVVGLEVRNEQFF.

This clonotype was seen many times. This sequence joins TRBV30 and TRBJ2-7, with D perhaps assigned TRBD1 or TRBD2 (5 bases each). This CDR3 has 12 amino acids. V was cut by 7 bases and J by 3 bases, with 13 bases left in between. The germline CDR1 and CDR2 sequences are GTSNPN and SVGIG (reference sequence). The DNA for the CDR3 is TGTGCCTCTCATCCTGGGGGCTACGAGCAGTACTTC. It is translated as CASHPGGYEQYF.

This clonotype was counted ten times or more. This sequence joins TRBV6-1 and TRBJ2-3; the D is unclear. The CDR3 sequence is 15 residues long. The germline CDR1 and CDR2 sequences are MNHNS and SASEGT. Trimming cost V 2 bases and J 3 bases, with 12 bases left between them. CDR3 protein: CASSERPAATDTQYF. As DNA, the CDR3 is TGTGCCAGCAGTGAAAGGCCTGCAGCGACAGATACGCAGTATTTT.

This clonotype was counted ten times or more. This chain links TRBV2 with TRBJ2-7; TRBD2 aligns across 8 bases. The CDR3 is 13 amino acids. Germline-derived CDR1 and CDR2 are SNHLY and FYNNEI. The ends lost 8 bases at V and 7 bases at J; junction bases unmatched: 10. The CDR3 DNA sequence: TGTGCCAGCTTGTATGAGCGGGGGAGGGAGCAGTACTTC. Its protein is CASLYERGREQYF.

This clonotype was counted once. This may be a read error, as it is one base from a much larger clone. This chain joins TRBV4-2 and TRBJ2-3, with unresolved D. CDR1 is LGHNA, CDR2 YNFKEQ, per germline. The CDR3 totals 16 residues. For the CDR3, the DNA is TGTGTCAGCAGCCAAGAAAGCTCTCCACGCACAGATACGCAGTATTTT. This gives the protein CVSSQESSPRTDTQYF.

This clonotype was found a few times. The CDR3 is CASRPGFGEQYF. The CDR3 DNA follows: TGTGCCAGTCGACCCGGGTTCGGCGAGCAGTACTTC. The chain links TRBV6-1 to TRBJ2-7, with unresolved D. Trimming cost V 9 bases and J 6 bases, with 15 bases left between them. The CDR3 spans 12 residues. Germline loops: CDR1 MNHNS, CDR2 SASEGT.

This sequence joins TRBV2 and TRBJ2-7; D is unclear. The CDR3 extends over 14 amino acids. V dropped 7 bases and J dropped 3 bases, with 16 bases sitting between them. Germline assignment: CDR1 SNHLY and CDR2 FYNNEI. The CDR3 loop is CASTIGRALYEQYF. The CDR3 DNA follows: TGTGCCAGCACAATCGGAAGAGCCCTCTACGAGCAGTACTTC.

The sample holds many counts of this clonotype. The junction differs from germline at one of its ends, possibly a read error. The genes are TRBV7-7 and TRBJ2-1; 9 bases are a match to TRBD2. From germline, CDR1 is SSHAT and CDR2 FNYEAQ (reference sequence). The CDR3 is 14 residues long. For the CDR3, the DNA is TGTGCTAGCAGCTTAGCGGGGGCTATCAATGAGCAGTTCTTC. Its translation is CASSLAGAINEQFF.

This clonotype showed up many times. This chain joins TRBV5-1 and TRBJ1-3; 8 positions match TRBD1. This CDR3 is 17 amino acids long. The trim removed 0 bases at V and 0 bases at J, leaving 5 bases unmatched. Germline values: CDR1 SGHRS, CDR2 YFSETQ. This chain's CDR3 is CASSLVGTGSSGNTIYF. In nucleotides, the CDR3 is TGCGCCAGCAGCTTGGTGGGGACAGGATCCTCTGGAAACACCATATATTTT.